This T cell receptor beta chain was identified in a study of cytomegalovirus exposure and HLA in healthy donors. From germline, CDR1 is SGDLS and CDR2 YYNGEE. This CDR3 contains 13 residues. Deletions cut 2 bases from V and 4 bases from J, with 9 bases between. Healthy bone marrow donors made up the donor group. Amplification used 60 Vbeta primers and 13 Jbeta primers. Data came from immunoSEQ multiplex PCR; TCRdb stores just in-frame clones and leaves some out. Of 110,000 or so clones detected, more than 75% appear once; the ten largest clones hold approximately 12%. The chain joins TRBV9 to TRBJ1-2; D may be TRBD1 (6 bases). The sequence derives from a woman in her 40s in good health and CMV-seropositive. Input material: PBMCs. Here the CDR3 reads CASSVGRGYGYTF. The DNA of the CDR3 is TGTGCCAGCAGCGTCGGCAGGGGCTATGGCTACACCTTC.